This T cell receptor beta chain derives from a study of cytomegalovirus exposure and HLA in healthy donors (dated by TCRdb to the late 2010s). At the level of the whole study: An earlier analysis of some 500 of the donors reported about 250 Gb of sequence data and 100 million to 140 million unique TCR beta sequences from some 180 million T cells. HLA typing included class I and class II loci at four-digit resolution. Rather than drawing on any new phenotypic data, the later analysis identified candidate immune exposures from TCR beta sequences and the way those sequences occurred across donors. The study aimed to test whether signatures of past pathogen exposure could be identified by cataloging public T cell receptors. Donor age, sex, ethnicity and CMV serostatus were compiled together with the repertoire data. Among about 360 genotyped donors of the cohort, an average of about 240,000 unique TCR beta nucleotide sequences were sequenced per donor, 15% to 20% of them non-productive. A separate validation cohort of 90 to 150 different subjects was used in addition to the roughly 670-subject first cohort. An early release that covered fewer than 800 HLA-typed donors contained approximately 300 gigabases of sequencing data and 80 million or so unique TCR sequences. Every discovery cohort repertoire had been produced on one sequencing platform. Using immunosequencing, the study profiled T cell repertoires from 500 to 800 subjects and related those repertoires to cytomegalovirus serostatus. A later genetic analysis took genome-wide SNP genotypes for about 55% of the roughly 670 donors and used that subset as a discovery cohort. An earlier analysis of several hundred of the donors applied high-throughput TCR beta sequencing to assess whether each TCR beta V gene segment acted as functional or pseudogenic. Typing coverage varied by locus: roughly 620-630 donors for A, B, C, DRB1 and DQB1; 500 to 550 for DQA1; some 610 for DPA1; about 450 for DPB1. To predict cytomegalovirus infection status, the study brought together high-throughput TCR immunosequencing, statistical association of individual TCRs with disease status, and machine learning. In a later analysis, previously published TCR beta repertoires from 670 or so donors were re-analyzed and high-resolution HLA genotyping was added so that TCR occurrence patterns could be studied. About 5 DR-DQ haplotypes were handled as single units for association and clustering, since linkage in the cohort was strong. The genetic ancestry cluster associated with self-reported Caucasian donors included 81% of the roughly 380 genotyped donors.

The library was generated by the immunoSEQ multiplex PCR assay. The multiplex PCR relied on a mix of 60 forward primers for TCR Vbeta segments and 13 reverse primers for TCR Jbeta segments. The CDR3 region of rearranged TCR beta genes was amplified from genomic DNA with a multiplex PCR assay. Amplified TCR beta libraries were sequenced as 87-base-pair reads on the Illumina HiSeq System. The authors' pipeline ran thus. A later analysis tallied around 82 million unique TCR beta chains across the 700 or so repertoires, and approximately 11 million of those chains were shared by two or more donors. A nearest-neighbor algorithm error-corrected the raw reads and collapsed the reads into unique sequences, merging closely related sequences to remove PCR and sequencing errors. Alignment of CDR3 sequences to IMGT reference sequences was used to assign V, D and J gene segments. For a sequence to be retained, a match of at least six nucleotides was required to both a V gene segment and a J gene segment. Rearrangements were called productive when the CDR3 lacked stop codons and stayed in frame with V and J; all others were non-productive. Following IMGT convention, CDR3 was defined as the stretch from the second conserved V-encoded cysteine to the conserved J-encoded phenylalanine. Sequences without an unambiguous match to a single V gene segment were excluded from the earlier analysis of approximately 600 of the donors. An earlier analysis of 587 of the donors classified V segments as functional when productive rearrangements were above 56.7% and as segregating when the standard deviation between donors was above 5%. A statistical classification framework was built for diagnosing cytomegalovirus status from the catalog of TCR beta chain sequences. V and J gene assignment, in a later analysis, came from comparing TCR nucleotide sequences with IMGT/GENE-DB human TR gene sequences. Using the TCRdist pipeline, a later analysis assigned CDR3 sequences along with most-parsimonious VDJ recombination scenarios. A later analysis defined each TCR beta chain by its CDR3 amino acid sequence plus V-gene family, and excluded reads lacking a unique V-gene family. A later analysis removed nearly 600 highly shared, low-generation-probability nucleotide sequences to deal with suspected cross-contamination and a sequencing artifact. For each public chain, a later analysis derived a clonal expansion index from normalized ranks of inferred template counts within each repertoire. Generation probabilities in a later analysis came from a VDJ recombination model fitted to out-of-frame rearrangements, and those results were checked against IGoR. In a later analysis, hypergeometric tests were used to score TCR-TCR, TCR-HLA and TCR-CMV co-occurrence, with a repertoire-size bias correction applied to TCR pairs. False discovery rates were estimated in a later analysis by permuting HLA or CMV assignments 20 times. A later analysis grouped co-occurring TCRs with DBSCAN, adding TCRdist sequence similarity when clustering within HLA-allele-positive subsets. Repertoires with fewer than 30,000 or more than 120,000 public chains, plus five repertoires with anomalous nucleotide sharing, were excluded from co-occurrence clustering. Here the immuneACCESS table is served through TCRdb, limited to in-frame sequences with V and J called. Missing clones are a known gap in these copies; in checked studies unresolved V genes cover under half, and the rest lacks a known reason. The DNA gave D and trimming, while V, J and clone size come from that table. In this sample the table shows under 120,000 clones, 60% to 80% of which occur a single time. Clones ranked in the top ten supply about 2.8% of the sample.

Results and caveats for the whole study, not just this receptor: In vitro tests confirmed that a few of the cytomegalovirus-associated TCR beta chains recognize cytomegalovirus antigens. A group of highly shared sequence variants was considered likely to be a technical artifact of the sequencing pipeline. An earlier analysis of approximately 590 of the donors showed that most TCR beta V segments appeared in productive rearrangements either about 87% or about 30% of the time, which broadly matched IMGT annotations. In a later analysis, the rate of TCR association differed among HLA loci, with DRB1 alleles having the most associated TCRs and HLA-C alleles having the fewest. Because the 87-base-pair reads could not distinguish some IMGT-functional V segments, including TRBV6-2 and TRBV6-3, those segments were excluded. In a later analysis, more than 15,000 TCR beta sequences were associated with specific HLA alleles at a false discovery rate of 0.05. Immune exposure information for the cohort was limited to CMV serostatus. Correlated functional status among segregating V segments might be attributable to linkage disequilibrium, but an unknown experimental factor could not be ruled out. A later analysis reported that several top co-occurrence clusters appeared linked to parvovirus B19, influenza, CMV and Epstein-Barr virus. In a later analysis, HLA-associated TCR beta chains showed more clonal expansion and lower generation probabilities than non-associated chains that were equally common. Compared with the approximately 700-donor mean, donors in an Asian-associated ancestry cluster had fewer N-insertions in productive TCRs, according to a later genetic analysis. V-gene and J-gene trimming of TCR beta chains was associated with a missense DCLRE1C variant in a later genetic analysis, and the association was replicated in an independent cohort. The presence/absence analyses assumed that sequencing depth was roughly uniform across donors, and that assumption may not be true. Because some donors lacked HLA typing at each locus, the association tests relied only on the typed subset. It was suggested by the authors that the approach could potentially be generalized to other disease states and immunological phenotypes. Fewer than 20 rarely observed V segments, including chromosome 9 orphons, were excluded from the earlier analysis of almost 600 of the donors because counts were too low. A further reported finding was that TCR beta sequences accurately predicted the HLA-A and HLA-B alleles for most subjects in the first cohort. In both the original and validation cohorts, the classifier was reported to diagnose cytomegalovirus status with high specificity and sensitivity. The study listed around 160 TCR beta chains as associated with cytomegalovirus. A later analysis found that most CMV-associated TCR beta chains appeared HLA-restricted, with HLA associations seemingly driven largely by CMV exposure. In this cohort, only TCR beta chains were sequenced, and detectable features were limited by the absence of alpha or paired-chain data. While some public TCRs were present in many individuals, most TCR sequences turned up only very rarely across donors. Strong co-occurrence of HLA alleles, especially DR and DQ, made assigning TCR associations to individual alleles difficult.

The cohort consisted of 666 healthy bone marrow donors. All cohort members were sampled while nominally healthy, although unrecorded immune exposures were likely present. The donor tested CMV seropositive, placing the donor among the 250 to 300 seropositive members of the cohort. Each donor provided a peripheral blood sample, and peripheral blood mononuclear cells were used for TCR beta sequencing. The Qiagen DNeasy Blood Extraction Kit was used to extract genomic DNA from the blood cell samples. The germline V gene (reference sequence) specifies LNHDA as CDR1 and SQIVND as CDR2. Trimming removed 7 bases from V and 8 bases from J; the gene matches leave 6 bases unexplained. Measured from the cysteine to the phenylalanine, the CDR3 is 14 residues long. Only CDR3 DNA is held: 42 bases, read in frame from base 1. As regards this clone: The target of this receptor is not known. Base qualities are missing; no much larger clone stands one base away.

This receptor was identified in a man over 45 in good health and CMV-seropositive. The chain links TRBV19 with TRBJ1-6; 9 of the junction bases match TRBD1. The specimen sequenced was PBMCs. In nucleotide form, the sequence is TGTGCCAGTACCCAACAGGGGGCTGATTCACCCCTCCACTTT. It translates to CASTQQGADSPLHF.